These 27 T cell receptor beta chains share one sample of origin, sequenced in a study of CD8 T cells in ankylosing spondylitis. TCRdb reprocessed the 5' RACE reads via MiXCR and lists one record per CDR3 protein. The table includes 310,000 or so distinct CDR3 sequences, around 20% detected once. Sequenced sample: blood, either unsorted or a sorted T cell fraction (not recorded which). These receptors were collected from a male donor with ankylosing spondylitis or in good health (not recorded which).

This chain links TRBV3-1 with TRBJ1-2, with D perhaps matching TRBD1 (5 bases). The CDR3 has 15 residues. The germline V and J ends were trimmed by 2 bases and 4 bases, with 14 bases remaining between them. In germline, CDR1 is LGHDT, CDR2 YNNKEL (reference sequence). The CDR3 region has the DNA TGTGCCAGCAGCCAACAGGGTCAGATAAGCTATGGCTACACCTTC. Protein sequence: CASSQQGQISYGYTF.

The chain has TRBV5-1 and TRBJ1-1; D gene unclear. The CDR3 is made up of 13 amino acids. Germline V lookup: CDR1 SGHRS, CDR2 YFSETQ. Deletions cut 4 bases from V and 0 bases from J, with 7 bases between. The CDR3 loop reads CASSGELNTEAFF. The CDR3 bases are TGCGCCAGCAGCGGGGAACTGAACACTGAAGCTTTCTTT.

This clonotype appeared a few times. For the CDR3, the DNA is TGCGCCAGCAGCTTGATAGGGGGTGGGACAGGCAATGAGCAGTTCTTC. This translates into CASSLIGGGTGNEQFF. The gene calls are TRBV5-1 and TRBJ2-1; 8 bases line up with TRBD1. J lost 6 bases, V lost 1 base, and 9 bases had no gene match. The CDR3 sequence is 16 residues long. CDR1 is SGHRS and CDR2 is YFSETQ in the germline V gene.

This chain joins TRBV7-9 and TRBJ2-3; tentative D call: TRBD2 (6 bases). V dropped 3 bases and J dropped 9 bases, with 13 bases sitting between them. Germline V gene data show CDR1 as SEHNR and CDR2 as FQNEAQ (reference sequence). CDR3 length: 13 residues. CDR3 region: CASSLGGAVTQYF. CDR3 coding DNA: TGTGCCAGCAGCTTGGGCGGGGCTGTCACGCAGTATTTT.

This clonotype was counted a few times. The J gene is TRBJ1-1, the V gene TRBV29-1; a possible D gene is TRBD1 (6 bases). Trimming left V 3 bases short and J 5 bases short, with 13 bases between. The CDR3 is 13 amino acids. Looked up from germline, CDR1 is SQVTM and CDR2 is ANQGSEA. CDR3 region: CSVEGTTGTEAFF. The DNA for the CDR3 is TGCAGCGTTGAGGGGACAACTGGAACTGAAGCTTTCTTT.

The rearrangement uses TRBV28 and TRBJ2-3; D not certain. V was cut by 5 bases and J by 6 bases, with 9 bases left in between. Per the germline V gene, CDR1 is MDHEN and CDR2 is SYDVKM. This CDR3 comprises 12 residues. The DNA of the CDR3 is TGTGCCAGCAGTCTTCAGGTCGATACGCAGTATTTT. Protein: CASSLQVDTQYF.

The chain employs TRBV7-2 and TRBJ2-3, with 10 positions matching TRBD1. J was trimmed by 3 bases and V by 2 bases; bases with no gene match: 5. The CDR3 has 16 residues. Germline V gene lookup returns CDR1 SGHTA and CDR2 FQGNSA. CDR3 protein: CASSLIGQGETDTQYF. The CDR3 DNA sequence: TGTGCCAGCAGCTTAATTGGACAGGGGGAAACAGATACGCAGTATTTT.

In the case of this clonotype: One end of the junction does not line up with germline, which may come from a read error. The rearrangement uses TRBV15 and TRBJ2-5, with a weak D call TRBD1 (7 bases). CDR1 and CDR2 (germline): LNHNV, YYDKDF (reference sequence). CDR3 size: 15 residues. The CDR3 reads CATSRAGQGGETLYF. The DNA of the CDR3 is TGTGCCACCAGCAGAGCGGGGCAGGGGGGAGAGACCCTGTACTTC. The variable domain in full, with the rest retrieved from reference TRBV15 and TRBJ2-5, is DAMVIQNPRYQVTQFGKPVTLSCSQTLNHNVMYWYQQKSSQAPKLLFHYYDKDFNNEADTPDNFQSRRPNTSFCFLDIRSPGLGDTAMYLCATSRAGQGGETLYFGPGTRLLVL.

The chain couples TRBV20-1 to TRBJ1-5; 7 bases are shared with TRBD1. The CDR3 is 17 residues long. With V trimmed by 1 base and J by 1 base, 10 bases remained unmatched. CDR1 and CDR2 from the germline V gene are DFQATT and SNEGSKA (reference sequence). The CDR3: CSARGQGGMSSNQPQHF. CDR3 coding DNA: TGCAGTGCTAGAGGCCAGGGGGGAATGTCAAGCAATCAGCCCCAGCATTTT.

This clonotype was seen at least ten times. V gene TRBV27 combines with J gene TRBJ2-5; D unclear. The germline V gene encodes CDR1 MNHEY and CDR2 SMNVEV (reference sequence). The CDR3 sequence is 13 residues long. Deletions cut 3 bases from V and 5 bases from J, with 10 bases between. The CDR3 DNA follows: TGTGCCAGCAGTTTGTTCGCCTCGGAGACCCAGTACTTC. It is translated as CASSLFASETQYF.

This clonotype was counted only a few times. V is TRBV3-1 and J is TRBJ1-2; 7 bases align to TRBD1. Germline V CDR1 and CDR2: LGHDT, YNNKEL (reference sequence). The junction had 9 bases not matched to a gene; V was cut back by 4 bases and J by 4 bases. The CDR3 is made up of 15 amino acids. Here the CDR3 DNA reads TGTGCCAGCAGCCGATTGGACAGGAGGGTCTATGGCTACACCTTC. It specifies CASSRLDRRVYGYTF.

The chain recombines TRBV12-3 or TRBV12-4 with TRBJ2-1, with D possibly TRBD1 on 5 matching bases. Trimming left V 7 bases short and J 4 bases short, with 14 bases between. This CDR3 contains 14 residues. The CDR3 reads CASTRAREYNEQFF. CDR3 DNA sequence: TGTGCCAGCACCCGCGCCAGGGAATACAATGAGCAGTTCTTC.

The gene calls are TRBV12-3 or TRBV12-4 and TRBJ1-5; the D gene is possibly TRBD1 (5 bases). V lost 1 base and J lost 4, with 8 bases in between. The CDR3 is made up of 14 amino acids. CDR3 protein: CASSLVGQNQPQHF. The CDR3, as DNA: TGTGCCAGCAGTTTAGTGGGGCAGAATCAGCCCCAGCATTTT.

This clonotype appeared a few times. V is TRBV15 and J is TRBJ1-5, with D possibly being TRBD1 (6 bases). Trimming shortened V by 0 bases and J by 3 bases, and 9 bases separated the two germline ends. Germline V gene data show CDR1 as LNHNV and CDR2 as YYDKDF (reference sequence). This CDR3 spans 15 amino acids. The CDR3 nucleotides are TGTGCCACCAGCAGAGATACAGGGAACAATCAGCCCCAGCATTTT. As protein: CATSRDTGNNQPQHF.

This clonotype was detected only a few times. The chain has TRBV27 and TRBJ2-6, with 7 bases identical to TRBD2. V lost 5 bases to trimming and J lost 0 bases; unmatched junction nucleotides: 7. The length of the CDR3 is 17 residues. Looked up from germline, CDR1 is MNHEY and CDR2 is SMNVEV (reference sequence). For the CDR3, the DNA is TGTGCCAGCAGTGCGACTAGCTCCCCCTCTGGGGCCAACGTCCTGACTTTC. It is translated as CASSATSSPSGANVLTF.

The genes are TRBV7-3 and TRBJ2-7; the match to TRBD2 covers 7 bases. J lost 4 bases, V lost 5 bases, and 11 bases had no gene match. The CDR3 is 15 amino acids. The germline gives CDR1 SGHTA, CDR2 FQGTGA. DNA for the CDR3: TGTGCCAGCAGCGCCATACTAGCGTCCCTTTACGAGCAGTACGTC. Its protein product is CASSAILASLYEQYV.

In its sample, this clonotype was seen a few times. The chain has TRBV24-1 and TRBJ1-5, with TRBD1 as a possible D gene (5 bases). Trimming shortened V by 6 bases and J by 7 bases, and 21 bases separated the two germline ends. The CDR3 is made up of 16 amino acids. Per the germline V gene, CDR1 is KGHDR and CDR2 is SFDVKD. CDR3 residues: CATSTRGRSRDQPQHF. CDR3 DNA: TGTGCCACCAGTACACGAGGGAGGAGCAGGGACCAGCCCCAGCATTTT.

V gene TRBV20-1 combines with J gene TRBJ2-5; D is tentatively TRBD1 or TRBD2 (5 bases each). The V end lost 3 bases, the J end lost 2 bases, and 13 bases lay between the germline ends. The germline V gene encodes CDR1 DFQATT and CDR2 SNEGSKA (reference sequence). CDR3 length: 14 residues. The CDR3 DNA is TGCAGTGCTAGGACCCCCGGGGCACAAGAGACCCAGTACTTC. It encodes CSARTPGAQETQYF.

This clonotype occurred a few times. DNA of the CDR3: TGTGCCAGCAGCTTGGTCCACTCCGGGGAGCTGTTTTTT. Its translation: CASSLVHSGELFF. This chain links TRBV5-6 with TRBJ2-2; no firm D call. The V end was cut by 0 bases, the J end by 6 bases, with 6 bases between. CDR3 size: 13 residues. Germline V CDR1 and CDR2: SGHDT, YYEEEE.

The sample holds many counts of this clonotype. The CDR3 nucleotides are TGCGCCAGCAGCTTGGGGACAGCGATGAACTCCCCTGGAAACACCATATATTTT. Translated, it gives CASSLGTAMNSPGNTIYF. This rearrangement joins TRBV5-1 to TRBJ1-3; tentatively, D is TRBD1 (6 bases). Germline lookup yields CDR1 SGHRS and CDR2 YFSETQ. Trimming pared 0 bases from V and 2 bases from J, leaving 18 bases between. This CDR3 contains 18 residues.

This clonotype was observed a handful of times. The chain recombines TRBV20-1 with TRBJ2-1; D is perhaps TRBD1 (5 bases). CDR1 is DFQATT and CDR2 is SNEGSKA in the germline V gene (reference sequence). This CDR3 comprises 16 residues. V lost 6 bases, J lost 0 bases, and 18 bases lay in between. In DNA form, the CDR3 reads TGCAGTGCCTCCAGCCTTTACAGGAGCTCCTACAATGAGCAGTTCTTC. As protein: CSASSLYRSSYNEQFF.

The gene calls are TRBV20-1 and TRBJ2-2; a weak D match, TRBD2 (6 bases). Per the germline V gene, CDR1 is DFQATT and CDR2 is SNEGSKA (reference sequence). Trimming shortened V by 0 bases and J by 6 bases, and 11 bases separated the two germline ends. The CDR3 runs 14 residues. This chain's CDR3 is CSARENGGAGELFF. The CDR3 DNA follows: TGCAGTGCTAGAGAGAACGGCGGGGCCGGGGAGCTGTTTTTT.

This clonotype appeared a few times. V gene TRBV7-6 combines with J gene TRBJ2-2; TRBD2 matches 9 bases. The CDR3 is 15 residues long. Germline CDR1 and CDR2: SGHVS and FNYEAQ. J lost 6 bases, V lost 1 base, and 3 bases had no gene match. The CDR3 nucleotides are TGTGCCAGCAGCTTAGGCGGGGGGGCCGCCGGGGAGCTGTTTTTT. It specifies CASSLGGGAAGELFF.

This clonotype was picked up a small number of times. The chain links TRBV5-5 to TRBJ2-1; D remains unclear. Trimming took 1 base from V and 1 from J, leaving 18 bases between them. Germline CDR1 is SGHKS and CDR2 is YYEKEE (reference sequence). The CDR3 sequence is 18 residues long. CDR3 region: CASSLKVPRSSSYNEQFF. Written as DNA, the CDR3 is TGTGCCAGCAGCTTGAAAGTTCCACGAAGTAGTTCCTACAATGAGCAGTTCTTC.

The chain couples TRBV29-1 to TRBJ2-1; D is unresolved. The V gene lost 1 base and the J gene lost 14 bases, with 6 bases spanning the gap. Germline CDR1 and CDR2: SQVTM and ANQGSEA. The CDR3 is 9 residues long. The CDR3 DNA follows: TGCAGCGTTGAAGGGATGAAGTTCTTC. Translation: CSVEGMKFF.

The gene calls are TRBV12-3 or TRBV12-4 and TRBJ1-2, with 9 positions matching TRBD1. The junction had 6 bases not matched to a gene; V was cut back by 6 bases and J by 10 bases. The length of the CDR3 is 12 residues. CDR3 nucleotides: TGTGCCAGCAGCCGGGACAGGGTAACCTACACCTTC. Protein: CASSRDRVTYTF.

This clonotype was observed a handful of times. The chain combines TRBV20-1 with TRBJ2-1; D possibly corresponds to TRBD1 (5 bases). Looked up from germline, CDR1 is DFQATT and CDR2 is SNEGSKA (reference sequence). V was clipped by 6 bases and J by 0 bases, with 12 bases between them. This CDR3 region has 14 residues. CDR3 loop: CSAQTTDSYNEQFF. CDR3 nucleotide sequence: TGCAGTGCACAGACGACAGACTCCTACAATGAGCAGTTCTTC.